This entry lists 22 T cell receptor beta chains sequenced from one sample in a study of blood T cell repertoires in COVID-19. Clones were sequenced by immunoSEQ multiplex PCR, and TCRdb holds only the in-frame ones, with some missing. This sample has 150,000 to 180,000 clones, with roughly nine tenths found just once. Sequenced: peripheral blood. These receptors were collected from a woman aged 40 to 55 with acute or convalescent COVID-19.

J is TRBJ1-2 and V is TRBV6-5; 8 bases agree with TRBD1. The length of the CDR3 is 14 residues. Germline V lookup: CDR1 MNHEY, CDR2 SVGAGI. After removal of 6 bases from V and 0 bases from J, the junction contained 3 bases not matched to a gene. CDR3: CASRVQGANYGYTF. CDR3 sequence (DNA): TGTGCCAGCAGGGTACAGGGGGCTAACTATGGCTACACCTTC.

The chain carries TRBV3-1 (or the pseudogene TRBV3-2) and TRBJ2-7, with TRBD1 matching 8 bases. The germline CDR1 and CDR2 sequences are LGHDT and YNNKEL (reference sequence). V was clipped by 4 bases and J by 2 bases; unmatched bases: 4. The CDR3 totals 14 residues. CDR3: CASSPSTGAYEQYF. CDR3 nucleotides: TGTGCCAGCAGCCCCTCGACAGGGGCCTACGAGCAGTACTTC.

The V call is TRBV13, the J call TRBJ2-5; 12 bases line up with TRBD2. V gave up 0 bases and J gave up 1 base; unmatched junction bases: 6. The germline V gene has CDR1 PRHDT and CDR2 FYEKMQ (reference sequence). This CDR3 spans 18 amino acids. CDR3 loop: CASSLGASGRGFQETQYF. CDR3 sequence (DNA): TGTGCCAGCAGCTTAGGGGCTAGCGGGAGGGGCTTCCAAGAGACCCAGTACTTC.

This clone was detected a few times. The V gene is TRBV7-8, the J gene TRBJ1-2; D gene ambiguous. This CDR3 region has 16 residues. Trimming shortened V by 0 bases and J by 5 bases, and 16 bases separated the two germline ends. CDR1 is SGHVS and CDR2 is FQNEAQ in the germline V gene. The CDR3 protein is CASSLALSVSRYGYTF. The DNA for the CDR3 is TGTGCCAGCAGCTTAGCGCTGTCCGTGTCGCGGTATGGCTACACCTTC.

The chain carries TRBV28 and TRBJ2-7, with a possible D match to TRBD2 (5 bases). V lost 7 bases and J 4 bases, leaving 11 bases between the germline ends. CDR1 MDHEN and CDR2 SYDVKM come from the germline V gene. The length of the CDR3 is 12 residues. CDR3: CASNLATYEQYF. CDR3 DNA sequence: TGTGCCAGCAACTTAGCGACGTACGAGCAGTACTTC. The full variable domain, with the rest looked up from reference TRBV28 and TRBJ2-7, is DVKVTQSSRYLVKRTGEKVFLECVQDMDHENMFWYRQDPGLGLRLIYFSYDVKMKEKGDIPEGYSVSREKKERFSLILESASTNQTSMYLCASNLATYEQYFGPGTRLTVT.

V and J are TRBV28 and TRBJ1-5; perhaps TRBD1 as D (5 bases). Per germline, CDR1 MDHEN and CDR2 SYDVKM. Deletions cut 4 bases from V and 5 bases from J, with 18 bases between. There are 16 residues in the CDR3. The CDR3: CASSSPSGGKDQPQHF. CDR3 nucleotides: TGTGCCAGCAGTTCCCCTTCGGGGGGAAAAGATCAGCCCCAGCATTTT.

This chain's CDR3 is CASSSTLSVAQYF. CDR3 sequence (DNA): TGTGCCAGCAGTTCAACCCTCAGTGTTGCGCAGTATTTT. The J gene is TRBJ2-3, the V gene TRBV12-3 or TRBV12-4; D gene unclear. V was pared by 4 bases and J by 10 bases, with 15 bases between. This CDR3 has 13 amino acids.

The CDR3 here is CASSLATGANEKLFF. CDR3 coding DNA: TGTGCCAGCAGCTTGGCGACAGGGGCTAATGAAAAACTGTTTTTT. This chain links TRBV5-6 with TRBJ1-4, with 8 bases aligning to TRBD1. With V trimmed by 0 bases and J by 3 bases, 1 base remained unmatched. The length of the CDR3 is 15 residues. In germline, CDR1 is SGHDT, CDR2 YYEEEE.

This clone was observed a handful of times. The CDR3 DNA reads as TGCAGCGTAACACCCCGAGGTAGCTCTGGAAACACCATATATTTT. This codes for CSVTPRGSSGNTIYF. The rearrangement uses TRBV29-1 and TRBJ1-3; D is unclear. CDR1 and CDR2 from the germline V gene are SQVTM and ANQGSEA. The CDR3 loop spans 15 amino acids. Trimming left V 6 bases short and J 0 bases short, with 15 bases between.

The genes are TRBV11-1 and TRBJ2-1; the D gene is possibly TRBD2 (5 bases). The CDR3 consists of 12 residues. Germline CDR1 SGHAT, CDR2 FQDESV (reference sequence). Trimming removed 2 bases at V and 10 bases at J, with 9 bases between. In nucleotides, the CDR3 is TGTGCCAGCAGCTTATCGGACTCAGAGCAGTTCTTC. This gives the protein CASSLSDSEQFF.

This clone was picked up one time. The chain recombines TRBV30 with TRBJ2-1, with D perhaps matching TRBD2 (6 bases). Deletions cut 3 bases from V and 7 bases from J, with 19 bases between. The CDR3 is 15 amino acids. Per the germline V gene, CDR1 is GTSNPN and CDR2 is SVGIG (reference sequence). The CDR3 DNA reads as TGTGCCTGGAGCAAGACCGGAGCCGGGGGTAATGAGCAGTTCTTC. Translation gives CAWSKTGAGGNEQFF.

The chain employs TRBV5-5 and TRBJ2-7; D is perhaps TRBD2 (5 bases). Germline assignment: CDR1 SGHKS and CDR2 YYEKEE (reference sequence). The germline V and J ends were trimmed by 7 bases and 0 bases, with 11 bases remaining between them. The CDR3 extends over 13 amino acids. The CDR3 region is CASRPGDSYEQYF. The CDR3 DNA follows: TGTGCCAGCCGACCCGGGGACTCCTACGAGCAGTACTTC.

This clone is a singleton in its sample. The V and J genes are TRBV5-4 and TRBJ1-4, with a tentative D call TRBD1 (5 bases). The length of the CDR3 is 15 residues. CDR1 is SGHNT and CDR2 is YYREEE in the germline V gene (reference sequence). Between the trimmed V and J ends, which lost 4 bases and 3 bases, there was a span of 13 bases. CDR3 protein: CASSVHRLANEKLFF. The CDR3 nucleotides are TGTGCCAGCAGCGTTCACAGGCTGGCTAATGAAAAACTGTTTTTT.

The J gene is TRBJ2-3, the V gene TRBV27, with 13 bases fitting TRBD2. Germline V gene data show CDR1 as MNHEY and CDR2 as SMNVEV (reference sequence). The CDR3 loop spans 19 amino acids. The J segment lost 2 bases and the V segment lost 0 bases, leaving 8 bases of the junction unmatched. The CDR3 loop is CASSLSVSLAGGPTDTQYF. The CDR3, as DNA: TGTGCCAGCAGTTTATCGGTATCACTAGCGGGGGGGCCCACAGATACGCAGTATTTT.

This clone was seen just once. The chain uses TRBV11-2 and TRBJ2-7; 8 bases match TRBD2. Germline V gives CDR1 SGHAT, CDR2 FQNNGV. With 11 bases clipped from V and 3 bases from J, the junction kept 12 bases outside the gene matches. This CDR3 comprises 14 residues. CDR3 in DNA: TGTGCCGTCCAACCGCGGGAGGCTTACTACGAGCAGTACTTC. This codes for CAVQPREAYYEQYF.

The chain couples TRBV4-1 to TRBJ2-2; TRBD2 aligns across 12 bases. Germline V gives CDR1 MGHRA, CDR2 YSYEKL. The CDR3 is 16 residues long. J gave up 8 bases and V 3 bases, and 7 bases lay outside the gene matches. CDR3: CASSHGLAGLSGELFF. The CDR3, as DNA: TGCGCCAGCAGCCACGGACTAGCGGGATTATCGGGGGAGCTGTTTTTT.

V usage is TRBV19 and J usage is TRBJ1-4; 8 positions agree with TRBD1. V dropped 6 bases and J dropped 5; count of bases not matched to a gene: 2. From germline, CDR1 is LNHDA and CDR2 SQIVND (reference sequence). The CDR3 is 13 residues long. This chain's CDR3 is CASRDRVNEKLFF. CDR3 nucleotide sequence: TGTGCCAGTAGGGACAGGGTAAATGAAAAACTGTTTTTT.

This chain connects TRBV20-1 to TRBJ2-7; the match to TRBD2 covers 7 bases. This CDR3 region has 14 residues. V lost 3 bases to trimming and J lost 4 bases; unmatched junction nucleotides: 9. CDR1 and CDR2 from the germline V gene are DFQATT and SNEGSKA (reference sequence). Written as DNA, the CDR3 is TGCAGTGCTAGTGGGCTAGCGGTACTTTACGAGCAGTACTTC. This gives the protein CSASGLAVLYEQYF.

This chain connects TRBV18 to TRBJ1-1; perhaps TRBD1 as D (5 bases). CDR3 length: 14 residues. CDR1 and CDR2 (germline): KGHSH, LQKENI. Trimming took off 1 base at V and 3 bases at J, with 9 bases between the two ends. CDR3 DNA sequence: TGTGCCAGCTCACCACAGGGGTCATACACTGAAGCTTTCTTT. Its protein is CASSPQGSYTEAFF.

V and J are TRBV5-1 and TRBJ1-6, with D hard to call. V was clipped by 3 bases and J by 10 bases, with 8 bases between them. Germline CDR1 reads SGHRS; CDR2 reads YFSETQ. This CDR3 comprises 12 residues. The DNA of the CDR3 is TGCGCCAGCAGCTCGGTGAACTCACCCCTCCACTTT. Translated: CASSSVNSPLHF.

The rearrangement joins TRBV29-1 to TRBJ2-3; D not certain. V lost 4 bases, J lost 6 bases, and 5 bases lay in between. Germline lookup yields CDR1 SQVTM and CDR2 ANQGSEA. The CDR3 loop spans 10 amino acids. CDR3 coding DNA: TGCAGCGTTGTATCCGATACGCAGTATTTT. Translation gives CSVVSDTQYF.

The chain is built from TRBV30 and TRBJ1-5; 8 bases align to TRBD1. Germline lookup yields CDR1 GTSNPN and CDR2 SVGIG (reference sequence). There are 15 residues in the CDR3. V lost 0 bases, J lost 6 bases, and 7 bases stayed unmatched. CDR3 protein: CAWSVGGQGAQPQHF. In DNA, the CDR3 is TGTGCCTGGAGTGTAGGTGGACAGGGCGCTCAGCCCCAGCATTTT.